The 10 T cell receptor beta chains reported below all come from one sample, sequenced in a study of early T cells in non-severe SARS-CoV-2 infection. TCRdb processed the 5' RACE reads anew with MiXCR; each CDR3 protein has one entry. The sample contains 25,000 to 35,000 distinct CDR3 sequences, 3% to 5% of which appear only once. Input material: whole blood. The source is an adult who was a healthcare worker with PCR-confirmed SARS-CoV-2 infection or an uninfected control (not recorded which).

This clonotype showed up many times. CDR3 coding DNA: TGCAGTGCTACAAAGACAGCCTACGAGCAGTACTTC. The encoded protein is CSATKTAYEQYF. The gene calls are TRBV20-1 and TRBJ2-7; maybe TRBD1 (5 bases). V gave up 4 bases and J gave up 2 bases, with 9 bases separating them. The CDR3 runs to 12 residues. Germline V gene lookup returns CDR1 DFQATT and CDR2 SNEGSKA (reference sequence).

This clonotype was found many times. CDR3 in amino acids: CASSYAPPGWGNTEAFF. For the CDR3, the DNA is TGTGCCAGCAGTTACGCCCCCCCGGGGTGGGGGAACACTGAAGCTTTCTTT. This rearrangement joins TRBV6-5 to TRBJ1-1; no definite D call. The CDR3 is 17 amino acids. The ends were cut back, 2 bases at V and 1 base at J, with 17 bases in the middle. CDR1 is MNHEY, CDR2 SVGAGI, per germline.

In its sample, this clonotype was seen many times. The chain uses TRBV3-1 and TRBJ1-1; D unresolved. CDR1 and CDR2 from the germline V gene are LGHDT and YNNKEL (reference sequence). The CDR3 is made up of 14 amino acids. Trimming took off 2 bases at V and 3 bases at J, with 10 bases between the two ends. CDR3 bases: TGTGCCAGCAGCCAATTACTCTGGGACACTGAAGCTTTCTTT. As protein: CASSQLLWDTEAFF.

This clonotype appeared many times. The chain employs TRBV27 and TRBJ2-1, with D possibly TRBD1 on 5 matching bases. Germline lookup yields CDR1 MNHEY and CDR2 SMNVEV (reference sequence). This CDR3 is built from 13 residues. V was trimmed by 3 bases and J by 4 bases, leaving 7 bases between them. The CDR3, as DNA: TGTGCCAGCAGTTTCAGGGTTTACAATGAGCAGTTCTTC. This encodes CASSFRVYNEQFF.

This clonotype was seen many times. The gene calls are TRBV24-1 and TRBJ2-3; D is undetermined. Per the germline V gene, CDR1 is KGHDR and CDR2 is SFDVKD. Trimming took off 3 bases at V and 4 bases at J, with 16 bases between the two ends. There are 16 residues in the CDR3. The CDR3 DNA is TGTGCCACCAGTGATCCCGAGCGCCTTGGGCCAGATACGCAGTATTTT. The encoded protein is CATSDPERLGPDTQYF.

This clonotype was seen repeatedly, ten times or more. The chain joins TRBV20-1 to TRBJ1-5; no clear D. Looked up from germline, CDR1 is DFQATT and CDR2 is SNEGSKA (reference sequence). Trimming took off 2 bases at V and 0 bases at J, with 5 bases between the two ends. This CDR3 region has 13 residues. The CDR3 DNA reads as TGCAGTGCTAGACAAGATAGCAATCAGCCCCAGCATTTT. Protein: CSARQDSNQPQHF.

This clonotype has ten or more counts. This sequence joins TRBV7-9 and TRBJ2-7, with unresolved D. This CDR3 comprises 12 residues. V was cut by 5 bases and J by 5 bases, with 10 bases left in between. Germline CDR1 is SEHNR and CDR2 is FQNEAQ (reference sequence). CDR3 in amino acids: CASSPYTDEQYF. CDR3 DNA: TGTGCCAGCAGCCCATACACGGACGAGCAGTACTTC.

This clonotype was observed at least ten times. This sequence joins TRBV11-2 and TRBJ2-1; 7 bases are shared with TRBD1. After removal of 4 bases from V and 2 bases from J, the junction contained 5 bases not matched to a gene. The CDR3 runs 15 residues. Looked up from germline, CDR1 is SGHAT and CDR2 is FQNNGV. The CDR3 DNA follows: TGTGCCAGCAGCTCCGGAAGGGGGCCCTACAATGAGCAGTTCTTC. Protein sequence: CASSSGRGPYNEQFF.

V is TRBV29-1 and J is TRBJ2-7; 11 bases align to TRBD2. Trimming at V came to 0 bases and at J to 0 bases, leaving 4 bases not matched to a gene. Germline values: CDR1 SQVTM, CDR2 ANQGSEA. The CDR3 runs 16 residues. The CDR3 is CSVEDVGTSGSYEQYF. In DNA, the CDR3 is TGCAGCGTTGAAGATGTCGGGACTAGCGGCTCCTACGAGCAGTACTTC.

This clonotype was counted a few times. The CDR3 sequence: CASTATGEANYGYTF. CDR3 DNA sequence: TGTGCCAGTACCGCGACAGGGGAAGCTAACTATGGCTACACCTTC. The chain recombines TRBV19 with TRBJ1-2; TRBD1 matches at 8 bases. CDR1 is LNHDA, CDR2 SQIVND, per germline (reference sequence). The V and J ends lost 7 bases and 0 bases, in that order; junction bases with no gene match: 7. The CDR3 is made up of 15 amino acids.